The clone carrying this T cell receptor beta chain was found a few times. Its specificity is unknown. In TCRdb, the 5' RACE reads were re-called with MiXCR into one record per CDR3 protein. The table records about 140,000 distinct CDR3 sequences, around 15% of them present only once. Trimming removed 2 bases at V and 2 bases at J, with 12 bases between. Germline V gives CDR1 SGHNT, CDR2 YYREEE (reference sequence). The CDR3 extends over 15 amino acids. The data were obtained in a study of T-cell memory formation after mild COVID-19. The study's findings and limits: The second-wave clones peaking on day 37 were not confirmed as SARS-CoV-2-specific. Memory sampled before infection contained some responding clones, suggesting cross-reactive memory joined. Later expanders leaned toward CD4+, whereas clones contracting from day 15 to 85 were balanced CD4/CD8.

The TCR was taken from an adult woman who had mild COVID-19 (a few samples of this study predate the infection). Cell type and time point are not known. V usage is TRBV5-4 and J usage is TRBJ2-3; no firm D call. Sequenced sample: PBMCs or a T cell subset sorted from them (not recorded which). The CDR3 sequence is CASSLLGENTDTQYF. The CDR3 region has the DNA TGTGCCAGCAGCTTACTCGGAGAGAACACAGATACGCAGTATTTT.